The subject of this entry is one T cell receptor (beta chain). Antigen unknown. These data come from a study of OX40 agonist ivuxolimab in advanced cancers. About the study: People in dose escalation had one of these cancers: hepatocellular carcinoma, melanoma, renal cell or head and neck cancer. Prior therapy, whether anti-PD-1, anti-PD-L1 or anti-CTLA-4, was allowed, and under 50% had some. General study findings and limits: Dosing at 0.1 to 3.0 mg/kg was accompanied by clonal expansion of CD4+ and CD8+ blood T cells by week 6. Those patients achieving a partial response at 0.1-3.0 mg/kg showed among the lowest clonal expansion.

CDR3 size: 13 residues. Germline V gives CDR1 SGHDN, CDR2 FVKESK. V lost 6 bases and J 6 bases, leaving 14 bases between the germline ends. TCRdb's table, derived via immunoSEQ multiplex PCR, lists solely in-frame clones and lacks some. The table has 130,000 or so clones, about 93% seen once. The input for sequencing was CD4+ or CD8+ T cells sorted from blood, taken in a trial of the OX40 agonist ivuxolimab. The sequence derives from an adult with an advanced solid tumor such as melanoma, head and neck, liver or kidney cancer. The chain employs TRBV14 and TRBJ1-2; weak D call: TRBD1 (5 bases). CDR3 in amino acids: CASSRDGNDGYTF. The CDR3 DNA sequence: TGTGCCAGCAGTCGGGACGGAAATGATGGCTACACCTTC.